The 19 T cell receptor beta chains in this list originate from one sample, sequenced in a study of tumor and adjacent non-tumor tissue in lung cancer. This sample's RNA came from whole unsorted tissue. Distant lung tissue was collected more than 3 cm away from the tumor edge. The library came from three nested PCR rounds adapted from ARM-PCR protocols. One entry per CDR3 protein results from TCRdb running MiXCR on the multiplex PCR reads. Here the sample spans about 86,000 distinct CDR3 sequences, 75% to 85% being singletons. Sequencing input: distant non-tumor lung tissue. These TCRs come from a woman in her 50s with non-small cell lung cancer.

Turning to this clonotype: This likely comes from a read error, as the CDR3 has no conserved phenylalanine or tryptophan at its end. The rearrangement joins TRBV11-2 to TRBJ2-1; TRBD2 matches at 8 bases. The CDR3 is made up of 14 amino acids. V lost 9 bases, J lost 7 bases, and 11 bases stayed unmatched. Germline assignment: CDR1 SGHAT and CDR2 FQNNGV. Written as DNA, the CDR3 is TGTGCCAGTAGCCTAGAAGCGGGAGTTAATGAGCAGTTCCTC. Its translation is CASSLEAGVNEQFL.

To note about this clonotype: Compared with germline, one end of the junction differs, possibly owing to a read error. V usage is TRBV6-2 or TRBV6-3 and J usage is TRBJ2-1; D is unresolved. Germline V lookup: CDR1 MNHEY, CDR2 SVGEGT. The CDR3 totals 13 residues. The CDR3 region has the DNA TGTGTCAGCACCGAAGGGTTGGCAGATGCGCAGTTCTTC. Protein sequence: CVSTEGLADAQFF.

With regard to this clonotype: The conserved phenylalanine or tryptophan normally closing the CDR3 is absent here, so this likely arose from a read error. No DNA is shown, since the ends of the CDR3 on it are uncertain; the CDR3 is the one TCRdb lists. The CDR3 spells CASSPGPTSQETQYS. The chain recombines TRBV11-2 with TRBJ2-5; whether TRBD2, the table's D call, matches the DNA was not checked. The CDR3 is made up of 15 amino acids, end residues included. Germline V gives CDR1 SGHAT, CDR2 FQNNGV.

Comments on this clonotype: At one end, the junction sequence differs from germline, possibly due to a read error. J is TRBJ2-1 and V is TRBV6-5; possible D gene TRBD2, 5 bases. The germline V gene encodes CDR1 MNHEY and CDR2 SVGAGI. The CDR3 length is 16 residues. The CDR3 nucleotides are TGTGTCAGCAGTCTCCGGGATAGCGCTACCTACGATGAGCAGTTCTTC. It translates to CVSSLRDSATYDEQFF.

A note on this clonotype: Likely a read error: the CDR3 ends without its conserved phenylalanine or tryptophan. V is TRBV6-6 and J is TRBJ2-3; D is possibly TRBD1 (5 bases). Per the germline V gene, CDR1 is MNHNY and CDR2 is SVGAGI (reference sequence). This CDR3 is built from 14 residues. The CDR3 loop is CAITEDSTTDTQYI. The CDR3 DNA reads TGTGCCATTACCGAAGACAGTACCACAGATACACAGTATATT.

The chain couples TRBV11-2 to TRBJ2-3; possible D gene TRBD1, 6 bases. Germline CDR1 reads SGHAT; CDR2 reads FQNNGV. Trimming took 6 bases from V and 8 from J, leaving 21 bases between them. This CDR3 region has 15 residues. CDR3 protein: CASSSGPPGDRTQYF. The CDR3 bases are TGTGCCAGCAGTTCAGGACCCCCAGGGGATCGTACGCAGTATTTT. Together with reference TRBV11-2 and TRBJ2-3, the CDR3 gives the full variable domain: EAGVAQSPRYKIIEKRQSVAFWCNPISGHATLYWYQQILGQGPKLLIQFQNNGVVDDSQLPKDRFSAERLKGVDSTLKIQPAKLEDSAVYLCASSSGPPGDRTQYFGPGTRLTVL.

Concerning this clonotype itself: The junction does not match germline at one end; this may be a read error. The rearrangement links TRBV10-3 to TRBJ1-4, with D possibly matching TRBD1 (5 bases). From germline, CDR1 is ENHRY and CDR2 SYGVKD. The CDR3 length is 14 residues. CDR3 protein: CPIRRAGAEEKLSF. The CDR3 nucleotides are TGTCCCATCAGGCGGGCCGGGGCGGAGGAAAAACTGTCTTTT.

Only a few counts were recorded for this clonotype. The CDR3 ends on some other residue instead of the conserved phenylalanine or tryptophan, so this is likely a read error. This chain joins TRBV6-2 or TRBV6-3 and TRBJ2-2; 10 nucleotides align to TRBD2. The germline V gene encodes CDR1 MNHEY and CDR2 SVGEGT. The CDR3 runs to 16 residues. The ends lost 5 bases at V and 8 bases at J; junction bases unmatched: 11. CDR3 in DNA: TGTGCCAGCAGTACTGGACTAGCGGAAGTGGTAGGGGAGCTGTTTTAT. Protein: CASSTGLAEVVGELFY.

The CDR3 coding sequence is TGTACCACCAGTTTAATGGGCAATGAGCAGTTCTTC. Its translation is CTTSLMGNEQFF. The chain recombines TRBV12-3 or TRBV12-4 with TRBJ2-1, with unresolved D. The CDR3 runs to 12 residues.

The chain links TRBV7-9 to TRBJ2-1; tentatively, D is TRBD2 (5 bases). CDR3 length: 14 residues. Looked up from germline, CDR1 is SEHNR and CDR2 is FQNEAQ (reference sequence). The CDR3 DNA sequence: TGTGTCAGTAGCTCCCCCCATACGGGAATTGAGCAGTTCTTC. It translates to CVSSSPHTGIEQFF.

On this clonotype itself: The junction differs from germline at one of its ends, possibly a read error. The chain employs TRBV5-6 and TRBJ2-7; a possible D gene is TRBD2 (5 bases). This CDR3 is built from 15 residues. CDR1 and CDR2 (germline): SGHDT, YYEEEE. In DNA, the CDR3 is TGTGCCAGCAGCTTGTGGAGGCACTTTACCTACAAGCAGTACTTC. It specifies CASSLWRHFTYKQYF.

The chain couples TRBV11-2 to TRBJ2-3; D may be TRBD2 (7 bases). The CDR3 runs 15 residues. The germline V and J ends were trimmed by 1 base and 15 bases, with 23 bases remaining between them. CDR1 SGHAT and CDR2 FQNNGV come from the germline V gene. CDR3 bases: TGTGCCAGCAGCTTAGGACCCCCAGGGGACTATATGCAATATTTT. Amino acid sequence: CASSLGPPGDYMQYF.

This clonotype was counted between two and nine times. The conserved final phenylalanine or tryptophan is absent from the CDR3, which likely points to a read error. The chain links TRBV6-2 or TRBV6-3 to TRBJ2-2, with D tentatively TRBD1 (5 bases). CDR1 and CDR2 from the germline V gene are MNHEY and SVGEGT. The CDR3 loop spans 15 amino acids. The V end lost 9 bases, the J end lost 6 bases, and 20 bases lay between the germline ends. The CDR3 DNA reads TGTGCCAGTAGCTCACTACGACAGACTTCCGGGGAGCTGTTTTAT. Translation gives CASSSLRQTSGELFY.

This clonotype was seen repeatedly, ten times or more. V usage is TRBV4-2 and J usage is TRBJ2-5, with TRBD2 matching over 8 bases. This CDR3 is 15 amino acids long. V lost 2 bases to trimming and J lost 5 bases; unmatched junction nucleotides: 7. Germline V gene sequence: CDR1 LGHNA, CDR2 YNFKEQ. The CDR3 reads CASSQNREGQETQYF. CDR3 sequence (DNA): TGTGCCAGCAGCCAAAACCGGGAGGGGCAGGAGACCCAGTACTTC.

Concerning this clonotype itself: This may come from a read error, since a much larger clone is one base off. The CDR3 end shows no conserved phenylalanine or tryptophan, and so a read error is likely. The chain joins TRBV28 to TRBJ1-2; D possibly corresponds to TRBD1 (6 bases). This CDR3 is 14 amino acids long. The ends were cut back, 4 bases at V and 3 bases at J, with 12 bases in the middle. Germline lookup yields CDR1 MDHEN and CDR2 SYDVKM. The CDR3 is CASSSAGEDYGYTI. The CDR3 bases are TGTGCCAGCAGTTCGGCAGGGGAGGACTATGGCTACACCATC.

In regard to this clonotype: The missing conserved phenylalanine or tryptophan at the end of this CDR3 makes a read error likely. V is TRBV29-1 and J is TRBJ2-7; 9 bases are shared with TRBD1. After removal of 7 bases from V and 3 bases from J, the junction contained 7 bases not matched to a gene. Germline V lookup: CDR1 SQVTM, CDR2 ANQGSEA. The CDR3 length is 13 residues. The CDR3 is CSALDRGVYEQYY. The CDR3 DNA reads TGCAGCGCGTTGGACAGGGGAGTCTACGAGCAGTACTAC.

This clonotype was recorded many times. V usage is TRBV5-1 and J usage is TRBJ2-7; 12 bases fit TRBD2. The CDR3 length is 15 residues. Unmatched junction bases numbered 5, after V lost 2 bases and J lost 5 bases. Germline V gene data show CDR1 as SGHRS and CDR2 as YFSETQ. CDR3 sequence: CASSFRLAGDDEQYF. In nucleotides, the CDR3 is TGCGCCAGCAGCTTCCGACTAGCGGGAGATGACGAGCAGTACTTC.

Note on this clonotype: This may be a read error, as it is one base from a much larger clone. The chain uses TRBV20-1 and TRBJ2-7; 8 bases map to TRBD2. The germline gives CDR1 DFQATT, CDR2 SNEGSKA (reference sequence). The CDR3 is made up of 15 amino acids. CDR3 sequence reads: CSVRVGEAGVREQYF. CDR3 DNA: TGCAGTGTTAGAGTAGGCGAAGCGGGAGTCCGCGAGCAGTACTTC.

Comment on this clonotype: A much larger clonotype is one base distant, so this may be a read error. This chain joins TRBV7-9 and TRBJ2-7; weak D call: TRBD1 (5 bases). Trimming removed 2 bases from V and 1 base from J, with 9 bases in between. CDR3 length: 14 amino acids. Germline CDR1 and CDR2: SEHNR and FQNEAQ (reference sequence). The CDR3 loop is CASSLRTPSYEQYF. Here the CDR3 DNA reads TGTGCCAGCAGCTTAAGGACACCATCCTACGAGCAGTACTTC.